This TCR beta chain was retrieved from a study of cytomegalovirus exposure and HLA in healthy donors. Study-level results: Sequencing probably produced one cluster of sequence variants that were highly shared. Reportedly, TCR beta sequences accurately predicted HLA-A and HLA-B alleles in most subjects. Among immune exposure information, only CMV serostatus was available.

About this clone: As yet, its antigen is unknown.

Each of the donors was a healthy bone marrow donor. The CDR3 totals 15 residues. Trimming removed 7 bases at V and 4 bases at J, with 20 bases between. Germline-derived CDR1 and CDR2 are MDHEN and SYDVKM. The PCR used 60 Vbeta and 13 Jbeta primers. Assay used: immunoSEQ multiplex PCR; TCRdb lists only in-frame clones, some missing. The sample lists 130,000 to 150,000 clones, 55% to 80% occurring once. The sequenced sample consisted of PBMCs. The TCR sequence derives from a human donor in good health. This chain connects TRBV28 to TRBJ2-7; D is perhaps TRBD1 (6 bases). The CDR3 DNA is TGTGCCAGCAACCCCAGGGGTGGGGGACGTTACGAGCAGTACTTC. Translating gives CASNPRGGGRYEQYF.